This T cell receptor (beta chain) was sequenced for a study of blood T cell repertoires in COVID-19 (dated by TCRdb to about 2020). Turning to the overall study: Samples covering the acute and convalescent phases of COVID-19 were provided by collaborators in the United States, Italy and Spain. The material from the prospective study consisted of cDNA or gDNA derived from T cells, B-cell-depleted T cells, or PBMCs. Deeply sampled blood TCRbeta repertoires from subjects exposed to, actively infected with, or recovered from COVID-19 were included in the dataset. The repertoires were released in a freely available public database intended as a resource for research on the immune response to SARS-CoV-2. Samples came from the ongoing ImmuneRACE study (first 160 participants) plus 1,254 subjects from 6 global collaborators. Sample metadata almost always included a de-identified subject ID, COVID-19 status, age in years and sex. Where available, HLA class I and class II types were taken from metadata supplied by the sample provider and were not determined by assay-based typing. Beyond this particular receptor, the publication reports: The quantity of clinical and demographic metadata differed by source and by participant and was supplied without curation.

Collaborating institutions collected whole blood in K2EDTA tubes following their own protocols. For TCRbeta analysis, collaborator samples were shipped as frozen whole blood, as isolated PBMCs, or as DNA extracted from either sample type. Regarding this clone: Its antigen has not been determined. No quality values exist for individual bases; no much larger clone is one base distant.

TCRbeta CDR3 regions were amplified from genomic DNA using the immunoSEQ Assay, a bias-controlled multiplex PCR. The authors' analysis ran thus. Within the assay, amplification of reference gene primers was used to estimate how many nucleated cells each sample contained. Sequence reads were collapsed and filtered to measure the absolute abundance of every unique TCRbeta CDR3 rearrangement. For each sample, productive Simpson clonality was calculated by taking the square root of Simpson's diversity index across productive rearrangements. In TCRdb, the immuneACCESS table is reduced to in-frame sequences with V and J assigned. These tables do not hold every clone; where another copy was compared, an unresolved V gene accounts for under half, and the others remain unexplained. V and J calls and clone size are given by that table; D and trimming were obtained from the DNA. Within this sample are 85,000 to 130,000 clones, with about two thirds of them counted one time only. The ten largest clonotypes hold approximately 0.9% of the sample.

Via the germline V gene, CDR1 is MGHRA and CDR2 YSYEKL. V ends up 1 base short and J 1 base short, with an unmatched junction base count of 3. There are 16 amino acids in the CDR3, from cysteine to phenylalanine inclusive. The entry retains the CDR3 DNA only, 48 bases that are in frame from base 1. The chain links TRBV4-1 with TRBJ2-2, with TRBD2 matching 7 junction bases. The sequencing input was peripheral blood. The TCR sequence derives from a human donor with acute or convalescent COVID-19. The donor label of this sample is uncertain. The CDR3 protein is CASSQVASGNTGELFF. The DNA is TGCGCCAGCAGCCAAGTCGCTAGCGGGAACACCGGGGAGCTGTTTTTT.